This TCR beta chain is from a study of tumor-infiltrating lymphocytes in primary liver carcinoma. Synthesis of TCR beta cDNA was carried out from about 500 ng total RNA with a constant-region primer. Generation of the TCR beta libraries relied on three nested multiplex PCR rounds using slightly modified ARM-PCR. A C-beta reverse primer and TRBV1-TRBV30 forward primers served in each of the first two PCR rounds, at 9 to 10 cycles apiece. TCRdb passed the multiplex PCR reads through MiXCR, listing each CDR3 protein once. The data show about 43,000 distinct CDR3 sequences, around 66% seen once. Remarks on this clonotype: The junction and the germline gene differ at one end; a read error may be behind it.

Starting material for RNA and DNA co-extraction consisted of roughly 19-34 mg of unsorted bulk tissue. This CDR3 has 13 amino acids. Germline V gene sequence: CDR1 SGHDN, CDR2 FVKESK. The rearrangement uses TRBV14 and TRBJ2-7; D is uncertain. The source of this sequence is a man in his forties with primary liver carcinoma and hepatitis B virus infection. Sequenced sample: liver tumor tissue from sampling region 2. The subset denotes: tumor region T2, inferior pole. Here the CDR3 DNA reads TGTGCCAGTAGCCAGGTCGAGAGTTACGAGCAGTACTTC. Protein sequence: CASSQVESYEQYF.